Presented here are 22 T cell receptor beta chains from one specimen sequenced in a study of T-cell memory formation after mild COVID-19. A single record per CDR3 protein comes from TCRdb applying MiXCR to the 5' RACE reads. Of around 470,000 distinct CDR3 sequences in the sample, roughly 20% were seen once. The sample comprised PBMCs or a T cell subset sorted from them (not recorded which). The receptors originated from an adult woman who had mild COVID-19 (a few samples of this study predate the infection). Cell type and time point are not known.

The chain joins TRBV5-1 to TRBJ2-7; possibly TRBD2 for D (5 bases). With 2 bases removed from V and 4 bases from J, the gap between germline ends came to 10 bases. Germline V lookup: CDR1 SGHRS, CDR2 YFSETQ. The CDR3 is 13 amino acids. For the CDR3, the DNA is TGCGCCAGCAGCTTTCTCGAGCGGTACGAGCAGTACTTC. It encodes CASSFLERYEQYF.

The chain is built from TRBV6-2 or TRBV6-3 and TRBJ2-5; unclear D gene. V shed 2 bases and J shed 4 bases, with 8 bases lying between them. CDR3 length equals 13 residues. CDR1 and CDR2 (germline): MNHEY, SVGEGT. CDR3 nucleotides: TGTGCCAGCAGTTACACCGGCCGAGAGACCCAGTACTTC. Encoded protein: CASSYTGRETQYF.

CDR3 coding DNA: TGTGCCAGCAGTATCCGGGAGGGCCCCGATACGCAGTATTTT. Amino acids: CASSIREGPDTQYF. The V gene is TRBV7-9, the J gene TRBJ2-3; 8 nucleotides match TRBD2. J was trimmed by 6 bases and V by 6 bases; bases with no gene match: 8. Germline V gives CDR1 SEHNR, CDR2 FQNEAQ (reference sequence). CDR3 length: 14 residues.

V is TRBV28 and J is TRBJ2-3; maybe TRBD1 (6 bases). The V end was cut by 6 bases, the J end by 0 bases, with 16 bases between. CDR1 is MDHEN, CDR2 SYDVKM, per germline. There are 16 residues in the CDR3. In DNA, the CDR3 is TGTGCCAGCAGGCCAGGACAGCTCCCGAGCACAGATACGCAGTATTTT. Translation gives CASRPGQLPSTDTQYF.

The chain uses TRBV5-1 and TRBJ2-3; 9 bases line up with TRBD2. V dropped 4 bases and J dropped 4; count of bases not matched to a gene: 10. Germline-derived CDR1 and CDR2 are SGHRS and YFSETQ. CDR3 length: 16 amino acids. In nucleotides, the CDR3 is TGCGCCAGCAGCCCGGGATCTAGCGGGAAGGCAGATACGCAGTATTTT. Translation: CASSPGSSGKADTQYF.

With regard to this clonotype: A junction boundary mismatches the germline segment, possibly from a read error. The chain couples TRBV7-7 to TRBJ2-5; tentative D call: TRBD1 (6 bases). Looked up from germline, CDR1 is SSHAT and CDR2 is FNYEAQ (reference sequence). The CDR3 totals 16 residues. The CDR3 nucleotides read TGTGCTAGCAGCCCGCGGCCCACAGGGTTCGGGGAGACCCAGTACTTC. Protein: CASSPRPTGFGETQYF.

The V and J genes are TRBV20-1 and TRBJ2-2; no clear D. Germline CDR1 reads DFQATT; CDR2 reads SNEGSKA (reference sequence). V was cut by 0 bases and J by 7 bases, with 6 bases left in between. There are 12 residues in the CDR3. This CDR3 is CSARDLDGELFF. DNA for the CDR3: TGCAGTGCTAGAGATCTCGACGGGGAGCTGTTTTTT.

The gene calls are TRBV2 and TRBJ1-5; D is ambiguous. The CDR3 loop spans 15 amino acids. The V end lost 4 bases, the J end lost 1 base, and 11 bases lay between the germline ends. Germline CDR1 SNHLY, CDR2 FYNNEI. CDR3 sequence (DNA): TGTGCCAGCAGTGTTTGGGAGAGGAGCAATCAGCCCCAGCATTTT. Translating gives CASSVWERSNQPQHF.

The V call is TRBV7-6, the J call TRBJ1-1, with D tentatively TRBD1 (5 bases). Germline V gene lookup returns CDR1 SGHVS and CDR2 FNYEAQ. The V end lost 0 bases, the J end lost 6 bases, and 17 bases lay between the germline ends. This CDR3 region has 16 residues. The CDR3 DNA reads as TGTGCCAGCAGCTTAGCAGGGTGGAGGGCGGGGGCTGAAGCTTTCTTT. This encodes CASSLAGWRAGAEAFF.

CDR3 DNA sequence: TGTGCCAGCAGCGCTATACCCGGACCCACTGAGGGCGGGAGGGGCGAAAGCTCCTACAATGAGCAGTTCTTC. Its translation is CASSAIPGPTEGGRGESSYNEQFF. This chain links TRBV9 with TRBJ2-1, with 9 bases aligning to TRBD2. CDR1 SGDLS and CDR2 YYNGEE come from the germline V gene. J gave up 0 bases and V 3 bases, and 28 bases lay outside the gene matches. The CDR3 is made up of 24 amino acids.

The chain is built from TRBV24-1 and TRBJ2-1; 16 bases fit TRBD2. This CDR3 spans 18 amino acids. CDR1 is KGHDR, CDR2 SFDVKD, per germline. The V segment lost 4 bases and the J segment 6 bases; nucleotides outside the gene matches: 8. The chain's CDR3 is CATSDAGLAGGRGNEQFF. The CDR3 nucleotides are TGTGCCACCAGTGACGCGGGACTAGCGGGAGGGCGGGGCAATGAGCAGTTCTTC.

A word on this clonotype: At one of its ends the junction is not consistent with the germline gene, which may arise from a read error. This chain uses TRBV7-6 with TRBJ2-7, with D possibly being TRBD1 (5 bases). Germline lookup yields CDR1 SGHVS and CDR2 FNYEAQ. The CDR3 has 14 amino acids. The CDR3 loop reads CASSLGQGIYAQYF. DNA for the CDR3: TGTGCCAGCAGCTTAGGCCAGGGTATATACGCGCAGTACTTC.

This clonotype was found many times. The CDR3 region is CASSARDRGNTEAFF. The DNA of the CDR3 is TGTGCCAGCAGTGCACGGGACAGGGGCAACACTGAAGCTTTCTTT. The chain couples TRBV25-1 to TRBJ1-1; TRBD1 aligns across 10 bases. Germline loops: CDR1 MGHDK, CDR2 SYGVNS. The V and J ends lost 4 bases and 2 bases, in that order; junction bases with no gene match: 4. This CDR3 has 15 residues. Combining the CDR3 with reference TRBV25-1 and TRBJ1-1 gives the whole variable domain EADIYQTPRYLVIGTGKKITLECSQTMGHDKMYWYQQDPGMELHLIHYSYGVNSTEKGDLSSESTVSRIRTEHFPLTLESARPSHTSQYLCASSARDRGNTEAFFGQGTRLTVV.

The table lists this clonotype with a few counts. This chain joins TRBV6-2 or TRBV6-3 and TRBJ2-5, with 8 bases identical to TRBD2. The germline CDR1 and CDR2 sequences are MNHEY and SVGEGT. Trimming at V came to 3 bases and at J to 5 bases, leaving 2 bases not matched to a gene. The CDR3 loop spans 13 amino acids. CDR3 DNA: TGTGCCAGCAGTTATGAGCGGGGGGAGACCCAGTACTTC. Translating gives CASSYERGETQYF.

This clonotype has a count of ten or more. This chain links TRBV12-3 or TRBV12-4 with TRBJ1-1; D remains unclear. Trimming left V 8 bases short and J 1 base short, with 8 bases between. CDR3 length: 12 residues. This chain's CDR3 is CASRASNTEAFF. The CDR3, as DNA: TGTGCCAGCCGGGCCTCGAACACTGAAGCTTTCTTT.

This clonotype was counted a few times. The J gene is TRBJ1-1, the V gene TRBV7-9; 9 bases are a match to TRBD1. This CDR3 is 16 amino acids long. Germline V gives CDR1 SEHNR, CDR2 FQNEAQ (reference sequence). The V and J ends lost 3 bases and 11 bases, in that order; junction bases with no gene match: 16. The CDR3 reads CASSLGQGGRMGDAFF. CDR3 sequence (DNA): TGTGCCAGCAGCTTGGGACAGGGTGGTCGGATGGGCGACGCTTTCTTT. The full variable domain, in which reference TRBV7-9 and TRBJ1-1 provide the parts outside the CDR3, is DTGVSQNPRHKITKRGQNVTFRCDPISEHNRLYWYRQTLGQGPEFLTYFQNEAQLEKSRLLSDRFSAERPKGSFSTLEIQRTEQGDSAMYLCASSLGQGGRMGDAFFGQGTRLTVV.

This clonotype was seen a few times. J is TRBJ2-1 and V is TRBV5-1; 7 bases align to TRBD2. The trim removed 6 bases at V and 0 bases at J, leaving 15 bases unmatched. Germline V CDR1 and CDR2: SGHRS, YFSETQ. This CDR3 spans 18 amino acids. DNA of the CDR3: TGCGCCAGCATGTCTTTCGGCGGGGGTAATCCCTCCTACAATGAGCAGTTCTTC. Protein product: CASMSFGGGNPSYNEQFF.

The sample holds many counts of this clonotype. The chain has TRBV2 and TRBJ2-1, with TRBD2 as a possible D gene (5 bases). Germline CDR1 SNHLY, CDR2 FYNNEI. This CDR3 comprises 12 residues. Trimming pared 5 bases from V and 7 bases from J, leaving 9 bases between. The CDR3 DNA reads TGTGCCAGCAGTTTACTAGTAAATGAGCAGTTCTTC. The encoded protein is CASSLLVNEQFF.

The chain links TRBV5-1 to TRBJ1-2; 8 bases align to TRBD1. This CDR3 contains 15 residues. Germline trimming cut 2 bases from V and 3 bases from J; bases unmatched to any gene: 6. Germline V CDR1 and CDR2: SGHRS, YFSETQ. CDR3 residues: CASSLRQGADYGYTF. For the CDR3, the DNA is TGCGCCAGCAGCTTAAGGCAGGGGGCCGACTATGGCTACACCTTC.

The chain recombines TRBV24-1 with TRBJ2-3, with TRBD1 as a possible D gene (6 bases). Germline CDR1 and CDR2: KGHDR and SFDVKD. This CDR3 is built from 16 residues. V shed 3 bases and J shed 2 bases, with 14 bases lying between them. CDR3 DNA sequence: TGTGCCACCAGTGATCGCCAACAGGGATACACAGATACGCAGTATTTT. Its translation: CATSDRQQGYTDTQYF.

V gene TRBV4-3 combines with J gene TRBJ2-3; D is ambiguous. The germline gives CDR1 LGHNA, CDR2 YSLEER. V was shortened by 0 bases and J by 0 bases, with 13 bases between the two germline ends. The CDR3 runs to 17 residues. CDR3 nucleotides: TGCGCCAGCAGCCAAGACTTTAAGGTGCTCAGCACAGATACGCAGTATTTT. Its translation is CASSQDFKVLSTDTQYF.

V usage is TRBV5-5 and J usage is TRBJ1-1; D is unclear. V dropped 0 bases and J dropped 5 bases, with 11 bases sitting between them. The CDR3 contains 14 residues. Germline V gene sequence: CDR1 SGHKS, CDR2 YYEKEE (reference sequence). The CDR3 sequence: CASSLVLLGTEAFF. CDR3 bases: TGTGCCAGCAGCTTGGTACTGCTCGGAACTGAAGCTTTCTTT.